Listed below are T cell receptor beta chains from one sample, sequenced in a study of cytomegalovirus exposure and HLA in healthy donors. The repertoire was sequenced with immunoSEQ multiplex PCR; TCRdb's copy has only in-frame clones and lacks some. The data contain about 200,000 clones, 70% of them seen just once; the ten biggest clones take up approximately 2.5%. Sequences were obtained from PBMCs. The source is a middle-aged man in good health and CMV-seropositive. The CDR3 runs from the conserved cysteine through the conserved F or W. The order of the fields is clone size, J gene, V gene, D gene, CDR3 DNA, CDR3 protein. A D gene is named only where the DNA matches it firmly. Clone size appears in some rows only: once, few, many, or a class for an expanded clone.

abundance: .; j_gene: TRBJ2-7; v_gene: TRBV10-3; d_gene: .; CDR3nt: TGTGCCATCAGTGGGGGGGGCCCCGAGCAGTACTTC; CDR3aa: CAISGGGPEQYF
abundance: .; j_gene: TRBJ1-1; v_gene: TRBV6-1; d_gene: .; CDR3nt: TGTGCCAGCAGTGAAGCCGACTTTGGAGGCATCTTCACTGAAGCTTTCTTT; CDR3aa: CASSEADFGGIFTEAFF
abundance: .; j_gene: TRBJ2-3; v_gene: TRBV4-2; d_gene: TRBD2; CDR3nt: TGTGCCAGCAGCCCGCGGACTAGCGGGAGCACAGATACGCAGTATTTT; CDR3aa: CASSPRTSGSTDTQYF
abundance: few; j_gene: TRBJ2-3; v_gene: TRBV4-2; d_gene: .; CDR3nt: TGTGCCAGCAGCCAACGGCGAGGTAGCACAGATACGCAGTATTTT; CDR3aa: CASSQRRGSTDTQYF
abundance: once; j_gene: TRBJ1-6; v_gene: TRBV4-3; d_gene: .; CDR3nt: TGCGCCAGCAGCCAAGACGCAGGACGGGACAATAATTCACCCCTCCACTTT; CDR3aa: CASSQDAGRDNNSPLHF
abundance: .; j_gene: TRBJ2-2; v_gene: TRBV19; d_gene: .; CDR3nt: TGTGCCAGTAAGGGAGGGGGGAACACCGGGGAGCTGTTTTTT; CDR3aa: CASKGGGNTGELFF
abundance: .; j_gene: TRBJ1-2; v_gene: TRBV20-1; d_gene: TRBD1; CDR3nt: TGCAGTGCTGGACAGGAGGGCTACACCTTC; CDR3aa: CSAGQEGYTF
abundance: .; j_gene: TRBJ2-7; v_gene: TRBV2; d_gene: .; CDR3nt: TGTGCCAGCAGTTTGACAGCCTACGAGCAGTACTTC; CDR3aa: CASSLTAYEQYF
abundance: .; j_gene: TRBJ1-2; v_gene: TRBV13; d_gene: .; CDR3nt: TGTGCCAGCAGCTTAGGTGTCAGCCCGGGGGGCTACACCTTC; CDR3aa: CASSLGVSPGGYTF
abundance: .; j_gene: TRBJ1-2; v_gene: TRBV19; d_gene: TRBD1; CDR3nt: TGTGCCAGTAGTAACCAAGCTACAGGGGCTGGAGACTATGGCTACACCTTC; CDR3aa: CASSNQATGAGDYGYTF
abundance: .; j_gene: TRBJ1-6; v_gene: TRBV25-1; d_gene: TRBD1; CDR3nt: TGTGCCAGCATCCCCTTCCGGGACAGGCCCGGGACCCTCCACTTT; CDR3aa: CASIPFRDRPGTLHF
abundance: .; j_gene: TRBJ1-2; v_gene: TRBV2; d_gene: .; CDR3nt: TGCGCCAGCAGGCAGAGAGTCGCGACAGGCCTAAGGCCTAGCTATGGCTACACCTTC; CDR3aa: CASRQRVATGLRPSYGYTF
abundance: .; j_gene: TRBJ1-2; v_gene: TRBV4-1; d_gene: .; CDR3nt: TGCGCCAGCAGCCTAGACTTTACAGGGAATACCAACTATGGCTACACCTTC; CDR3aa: CASSLDFTGNTNYGYTF
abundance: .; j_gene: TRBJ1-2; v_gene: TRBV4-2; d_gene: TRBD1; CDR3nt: TGTGCCAGCAGCCAAGACTACAGGGGAACCAACTATGGCTACACCTTC; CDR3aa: CASSQDYRGTNYGYTF
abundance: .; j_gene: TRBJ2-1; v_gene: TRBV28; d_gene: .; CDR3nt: TGTGCCAGCAGTTTAGCAGGGGACGAGCAGTTCTTC; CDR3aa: CASSLAGDEQFF
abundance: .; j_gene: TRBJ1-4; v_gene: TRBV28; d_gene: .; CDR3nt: TGTGCCAGCAGTGGAGGGGGGGCAGGGGTTGGGGGTGCAACTAATGAAAAACTGTTTTTT; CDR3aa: CASSGGGAGVGGATNEKLFF
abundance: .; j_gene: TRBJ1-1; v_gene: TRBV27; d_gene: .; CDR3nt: TGTGCCAGCAGTTTTAAAGGGGACACTGAAGCTTTCTTT; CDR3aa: CASSFKGDTEAFF
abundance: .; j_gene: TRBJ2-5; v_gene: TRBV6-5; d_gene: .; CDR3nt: TGTGCCAGCTGTGGTGTCCTCGGGGAGACCCAGTACTTC; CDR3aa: CASCGVLGETQYF
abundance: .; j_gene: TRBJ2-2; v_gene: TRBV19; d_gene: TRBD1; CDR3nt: TGTGCCAGTAGCACCGGGACAGGGTACGCGACCGGGGAGCTGTTTTTT; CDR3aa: CASSTGTGYATGELFF
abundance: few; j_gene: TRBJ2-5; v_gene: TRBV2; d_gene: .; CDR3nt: TGTGCCAGCAGGCAGAAGACCCAGTACTTC; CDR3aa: CASRQKTQYF
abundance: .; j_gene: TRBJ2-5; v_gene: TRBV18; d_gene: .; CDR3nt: TGTGCCAGCTCACTCCTCGTCCAAGAGACCCAGTACTTC; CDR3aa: CASSLLVQETQYF
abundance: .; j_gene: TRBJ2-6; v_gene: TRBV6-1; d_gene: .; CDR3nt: TGTGCCACCAAAACTCCCTCTGGGGCCAACGTCCTGACTTTC; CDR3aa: CATKTPSGANVLTF
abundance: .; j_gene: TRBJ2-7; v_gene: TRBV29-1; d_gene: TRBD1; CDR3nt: TGCAGCGTTGAGACAGGGGGCAGTTACGAGCAGTACTTC; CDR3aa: CSVETGGSYEQYF
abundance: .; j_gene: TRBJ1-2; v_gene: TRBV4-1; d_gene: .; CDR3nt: TGCGCCAGCAGCCCTTCCCCTCAGGGTACCTTCTATGGCTACACCTTC; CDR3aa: CASSPSPQGTFYGYTF
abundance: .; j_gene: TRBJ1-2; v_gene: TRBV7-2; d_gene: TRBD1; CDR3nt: TGTGCCAGCAGCTTAGCGAGCAGGGGGACCTATGGCTACACCTTC; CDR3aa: CASSLASRGTYGYTF
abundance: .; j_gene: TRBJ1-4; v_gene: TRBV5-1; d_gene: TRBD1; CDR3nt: TGCGCCAGCAGCTTGGAATACTGGGACAGAAAACTAATAGCAACTAATGAAAAACTGTTTTTT; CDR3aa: CASSLEYWDRKLIATNEKLFF
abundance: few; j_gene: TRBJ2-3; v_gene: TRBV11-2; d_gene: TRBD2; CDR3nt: TGTGCCAGCAGCCGGGGCGGGGGAGGCACAGATACGCAGTATTTT; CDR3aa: CASSRGGGGTDTQYF
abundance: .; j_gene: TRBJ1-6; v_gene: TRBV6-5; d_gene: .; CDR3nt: TGTGCCAGCAGTTACCTAGACGGTAATTCACCCCTCCACTTT; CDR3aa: CASSYLDGNSPLHF
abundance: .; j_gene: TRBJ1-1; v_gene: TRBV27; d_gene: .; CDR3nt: TGTGCCACCTATAGCCCCCGGAACACTGAAGCTTTCTTT; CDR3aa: CATYSPRNTEAFF
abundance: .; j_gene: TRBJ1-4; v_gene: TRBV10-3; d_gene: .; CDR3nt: TGTGCCATCAGTGACAATAAACAGGGATTGGGCGAAAAACTGTTTTTT; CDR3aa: CAISDNKQGLGEKLFF
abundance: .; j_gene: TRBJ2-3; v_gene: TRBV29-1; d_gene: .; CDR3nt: TGCAGCGGGTGCGGGGCGGGCACAGATACGCAGTATTTT; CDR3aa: CSGCGAGTDTQYF
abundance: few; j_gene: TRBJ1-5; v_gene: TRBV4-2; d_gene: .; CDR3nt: TGTGCCAGCAGCCAAGAGGGGCAATCAACGGTGTATCAGCCCCAGCATTTT; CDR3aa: CASSQEGQSTVYQPQHF
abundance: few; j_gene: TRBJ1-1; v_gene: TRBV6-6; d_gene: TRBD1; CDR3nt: TGTGCCAGCGGGTCCGGGACAGGGTTCACTGAAGCTTTCTTT; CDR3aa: CASGSGTGFTEAFF
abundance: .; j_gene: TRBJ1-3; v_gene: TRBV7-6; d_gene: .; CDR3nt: TGTGCCAGCAGCTTATGGAAGGGGTTCTCTGGAAACACCATATATTTT; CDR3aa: CASSLWKGFSGNTIYF
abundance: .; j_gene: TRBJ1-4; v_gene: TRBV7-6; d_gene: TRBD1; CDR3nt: TGTGCCAGCAGCCAGGACAGGGGGCAAGAAAAACTGTTTTTT; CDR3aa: CASSQDRGQEKLFF
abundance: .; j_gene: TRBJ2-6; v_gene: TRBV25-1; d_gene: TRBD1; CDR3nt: TGTGCCAGCAGAGGGGGGACAGGATCATCTGGGGCCAACGTCCTGACTTTC; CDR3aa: CASRGGTGSSGANVLTF
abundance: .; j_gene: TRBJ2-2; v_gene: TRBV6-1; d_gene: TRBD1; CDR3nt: TGTGCCAGCAGTGAATTGGGACAGGGGCCCACCGGGGAGCTGTTTTTT; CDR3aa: CASSELGQGPTGELFF
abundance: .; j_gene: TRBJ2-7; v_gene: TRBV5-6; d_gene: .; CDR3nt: TGTGCCAGCAGCCCCTCCCACGAGCAGTACTTC; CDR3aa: CASSPSHEQYF
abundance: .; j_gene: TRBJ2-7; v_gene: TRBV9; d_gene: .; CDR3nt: TGTGCCAGCAGCGTAGAACCGGGGACCTACGAGCAGTACTTC; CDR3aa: CASSVEPGTYEQYF
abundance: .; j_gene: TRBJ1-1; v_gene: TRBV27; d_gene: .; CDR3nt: TGTGCCAGCCATAAGCTTGGGAACACTGAAGCTTTCTTT; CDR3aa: CASHKLGNTEAFF
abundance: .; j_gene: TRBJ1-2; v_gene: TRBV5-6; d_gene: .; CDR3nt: TGTGCCAGCAGCTTACGGCAGGGTGTTTATGGCTACACCTTC; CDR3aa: CASSLRQGVYGYTF
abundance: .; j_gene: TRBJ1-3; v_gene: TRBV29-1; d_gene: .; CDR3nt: TGCAGCGCTATGATCCGGCGGCACACCATATATTTT; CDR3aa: CSAMIRRHTIYF
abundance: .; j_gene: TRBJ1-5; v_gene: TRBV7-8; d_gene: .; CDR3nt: TGTGCCAGCAGCCCGACAGGTTCCGTGCCCGGTCAGCCCCAGCATTTT; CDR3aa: CASSPTGSVPGQPQHF
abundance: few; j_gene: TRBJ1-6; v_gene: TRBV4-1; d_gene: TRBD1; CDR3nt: TGTGCCAGCAGCCTCTCGTCCGGGACAGGAGGCCTCCACTTT; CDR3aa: CASSLSSGTGGLHF
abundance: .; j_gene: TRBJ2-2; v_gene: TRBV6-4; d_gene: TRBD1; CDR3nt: TGTGCCAGCAGTGAATCTCCGGGACAGGGGACCGGGGAGCTGTTTTTT; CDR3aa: CASSESPGQGTGELFF
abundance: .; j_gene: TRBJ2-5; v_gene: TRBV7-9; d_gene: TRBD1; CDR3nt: TGTGCCAGCAGCTTACCCCGGACAGGTAGACAAGAGACCCAGTACTTC; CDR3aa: CASSLPRTGRQETQYF
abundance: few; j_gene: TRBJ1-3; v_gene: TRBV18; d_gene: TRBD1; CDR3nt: TGTGCCAGCTCACCGGGACAGTCCTCTGGAAACACCATATATTTT; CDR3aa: CASSPGQSSGNTIYF
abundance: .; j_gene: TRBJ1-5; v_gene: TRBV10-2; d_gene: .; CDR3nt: TGCGCCAGCAGTGAGCCGGGGAGCCATCAGCCCCAGCATTTT; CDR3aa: CASSEPGSHQPQHF
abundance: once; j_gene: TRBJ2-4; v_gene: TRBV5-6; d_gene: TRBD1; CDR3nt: TGTGCCAGCAGGCTGTGGGGACAGGGTCGGGACATTCAGTACTTC; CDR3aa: CASRLWGQGRDIQYF
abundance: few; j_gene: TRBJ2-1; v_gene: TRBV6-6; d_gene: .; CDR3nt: TGTGCCAGCAGTTACCGAACGGTGAGCTCCTACAATGAGCAGTTCTTC; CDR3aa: CASSYRTVSSYNEQFF